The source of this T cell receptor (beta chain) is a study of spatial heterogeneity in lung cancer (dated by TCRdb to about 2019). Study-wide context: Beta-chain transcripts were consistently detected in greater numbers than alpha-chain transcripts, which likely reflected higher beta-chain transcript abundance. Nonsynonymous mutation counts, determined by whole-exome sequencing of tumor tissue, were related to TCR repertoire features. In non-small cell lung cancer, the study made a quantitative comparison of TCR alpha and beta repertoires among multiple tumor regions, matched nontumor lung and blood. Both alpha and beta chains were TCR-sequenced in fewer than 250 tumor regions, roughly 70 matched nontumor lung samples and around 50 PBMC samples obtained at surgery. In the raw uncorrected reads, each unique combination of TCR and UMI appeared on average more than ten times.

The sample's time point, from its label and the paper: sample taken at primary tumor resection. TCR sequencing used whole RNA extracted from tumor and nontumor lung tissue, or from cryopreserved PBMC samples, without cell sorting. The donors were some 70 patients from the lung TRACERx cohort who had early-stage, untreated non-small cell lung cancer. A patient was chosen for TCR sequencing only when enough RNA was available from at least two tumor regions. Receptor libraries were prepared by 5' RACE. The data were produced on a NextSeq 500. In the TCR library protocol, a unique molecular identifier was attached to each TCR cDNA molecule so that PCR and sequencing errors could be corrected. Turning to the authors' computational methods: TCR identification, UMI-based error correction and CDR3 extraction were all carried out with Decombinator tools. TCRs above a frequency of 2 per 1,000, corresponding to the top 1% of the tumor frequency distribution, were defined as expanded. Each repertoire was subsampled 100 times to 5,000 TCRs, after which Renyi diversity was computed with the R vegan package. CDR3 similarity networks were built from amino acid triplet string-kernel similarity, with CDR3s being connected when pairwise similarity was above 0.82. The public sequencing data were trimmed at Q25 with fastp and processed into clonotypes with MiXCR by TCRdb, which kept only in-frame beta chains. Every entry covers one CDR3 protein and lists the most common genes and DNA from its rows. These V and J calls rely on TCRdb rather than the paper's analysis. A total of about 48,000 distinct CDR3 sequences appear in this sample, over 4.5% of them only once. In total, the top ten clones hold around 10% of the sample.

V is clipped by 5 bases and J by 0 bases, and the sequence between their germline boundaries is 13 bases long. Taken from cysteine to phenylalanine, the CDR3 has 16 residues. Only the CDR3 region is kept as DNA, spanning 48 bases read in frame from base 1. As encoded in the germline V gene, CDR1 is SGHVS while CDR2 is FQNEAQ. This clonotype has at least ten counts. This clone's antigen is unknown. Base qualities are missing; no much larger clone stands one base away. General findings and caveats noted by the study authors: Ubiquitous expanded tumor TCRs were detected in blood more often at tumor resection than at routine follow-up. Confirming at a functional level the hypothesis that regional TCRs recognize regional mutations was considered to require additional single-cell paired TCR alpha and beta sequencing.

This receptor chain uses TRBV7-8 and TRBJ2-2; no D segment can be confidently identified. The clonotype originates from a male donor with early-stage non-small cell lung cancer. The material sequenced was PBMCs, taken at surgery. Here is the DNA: TGTGCCAGCAGCCTGTGGGTCCTCACGAACACCGGGGAGCTGTTTTTT. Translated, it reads CASSLWVLTNTGELFF.